This T cell receptor (beta chain) appears in the sequencing data of a study of T cells in Graves' hyperthyroidism and ophthalmopathy. Study results and caveats: Blood held most thyroid clonotypes expanded above 0.001 frequency.

This clonotype was seen at least ten times. As yet, its antigen is unknown. Exclusion of patients followed from uncontrolled infection, other autoimmune disease, pregnancy or lactation. RNA transcripts served as the template for amplifying TCR beta CDR3 regions. The HTBI set primed first-round TCR CDR3 RT-PCR. TCRdb ran MiXCR on the multiplex PCR reads and lists one entry per CDR3 protein. The sample lists hundreds of thousands of distinct CDR3 sequences, 15% to 19% seen once, with less than 15% in the top ten. The germline CDR1 and CDR2 sequences are DFQATT and SNEGSKA (reference sequence). V lost 6 bases to trimming and J lost 9 bases, with 18 bases between them. The CDR3 runs 13 residues.

The sample taken for sequencing was blood. V is TRBV20-1 and J is TRBJ2-1; the D gene is possibly TRBD2 (5 bases). The sequence was collected from a woman younger than 35 with Graves' hyperthyroidism. The CDR3 DNA reads TGCAGTGCGGCTCGGGGAGTAGATGGTGAGCAGTTCTTC. This sequence encodes CSAARGVDGEQFF.